A selection of T cell receptor beta chains follows, all from one sample in a study of cytomegalovirus exposure and HLA in healthy donors. Profiling relied on immunoSEQ multiplex PCR, and the TCRdb table lists in-frame clones only, not all of them. The sample features 110,000 to 150,000 clones, with 0.96% in its top ten. The sequenced sample consisted of PBMCs. The receptors shown here come from a male donor in good health and CMV-seronegative. The conserved cysteine and the conserved F or W are not part of the CDR3 here. D genes are given only for firm matches.

V,D,J,CDR3
TRBV6-5,-,TRBJ2-3,ASSYTSRGADTQY
TRBV28,-,TRBJ1-5,ANGGADSNNQPQH
TRBV27,TRBD1,TRBJ2-1,ASSKTDRAIEQF
TRBV7-7,TRBD1,TRBJ1-4,ASSPGQGFGKLF
TRBV4-1,TRBD2,TRBJ2-7,ASSLNQLGGELGHEQY
TRBV7-8,-,TRBJ1-5,ASSLLPGNSNQPQH
TRBV6-5,TRBD1,TRBJ1-1,ASSYSTGLNTEAF
TRBV30,-,TRBJ2-1,AWKANSYEQF
TRBV28,TRBD1,TRBJ2-7,ASTGTASYEQY
TRBV5-1,-,TRBJ2-1,ASSLGELSYNEQF
TRBV5-1,TRBD2,TRBJ2-1,ASSLAGTNNEQF
TRBV20-1,-,TRBJ2-5,SAAQETQY
TRBV13,-,TRBJ1-5,ASSLSGGLYSNQPQH
TRBV18,-,TRBJ1-1,ASSPTGEGAAF
TRBV6-5,-,TRBJ2-2,ASSSGGAGELF
TRBV7-9,-,TRBJ1-1,ASSWGQNTEAF
TRBV11-2,-,TRBJ1-1,ASSSLGGVEAF
TRBV9,TRBD2,TRBJ2-3,ASSPSPRTSGGADTQY
TRBV27,TRBD1,TRBJ1-5,ASSLTGGRQPQH
TRBV11-2,-,TRBJ2-7,ASSLDTGEQY
TRBV4-2,-,TRBJ2-2,ASSLGGGDTGELF
TRBV6-5,-,TRBJ1-5,ASRPNRYSNQPQH
TRBV6-1,TRBD1,TRBJ1-2,ASSPRTGGLGGYT
TRBV6-1,-,TRBJ2-5,ASSEAGIVRETQY
TRBV19,TRBD1,TRBJ2-7,ASSIFRGTTTEQY
TRBV19,TRBD2,TRBJ2-2,ASSPSGGRTGELF
TRBV7-9,TRBD2,TRBJ2-1,ASSNGLVNEQF
TRBV15,-,TRBJ1-4,ATSRENKAAILF
TRBV7-2,-,TRBJ1-1,ASSFWGENTEAF
TRBV7-9,-,TRBJ1-2,ASSSGGIDGSNYGYT
TRBV28,-,TRBJ2-3,ASSAAEATDTQY
TRBV27,-,TRBJ2-7,ASSPRSAQTYEQY
TRBV4-3,-,TRBJ1-6,ASSQDPDSPNSPLH
TRBV6-1,-,TRBJ1-5,ASSEGRTQVSQPQH
TRBV4-3,TRBD2,TRBJ2-2,ASSSLGGTGELF
TRBV18,-,TRBJ2-1,ASSPSTVNEQF
TRBV19,TRBD2,TRBJ2-1,ASSTTGLAGGNEQF
TRBV11-2,-,TRBJ1-5,ASSFAGVNQPQH
TRBV9,TRBD1,TRBJ2-7,ASSVGGQGAHEQY
TRBV5-6,TRBD2,TRBJ2-2,ASSNIQRGGTGELF
TRBV7-2,-,TRBJ2-1,ASSPGVPNEQF
TRBV9,-,TRBJ2-7,ASSVDSPYEQY
TRBV18,-,TRBJ2-3,ASSPPPGADTQY
TRBV5-1,TRBD2,TRBJ2-1,ASSLTSGSSYNEQF
TRBV30,-,TRBJ2-6,AWTSWQGGAGANVLT
TRBV19,-,TRBJ1-2,ASSNDPQGSYGYT